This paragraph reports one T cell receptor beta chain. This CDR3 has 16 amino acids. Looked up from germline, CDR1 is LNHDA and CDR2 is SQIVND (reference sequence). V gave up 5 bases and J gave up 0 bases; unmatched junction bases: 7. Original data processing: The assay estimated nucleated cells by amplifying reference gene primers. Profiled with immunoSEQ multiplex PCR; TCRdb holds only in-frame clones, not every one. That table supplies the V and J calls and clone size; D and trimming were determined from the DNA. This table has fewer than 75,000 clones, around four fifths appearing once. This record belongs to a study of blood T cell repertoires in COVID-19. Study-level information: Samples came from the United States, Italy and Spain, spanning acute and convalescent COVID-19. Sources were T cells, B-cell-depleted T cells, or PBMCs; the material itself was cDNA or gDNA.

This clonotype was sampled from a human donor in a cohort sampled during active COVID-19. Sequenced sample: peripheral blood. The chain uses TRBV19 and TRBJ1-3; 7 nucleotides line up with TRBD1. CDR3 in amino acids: CASSEVGDSSGNTIYF. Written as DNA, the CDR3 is TGTGCCAGTAGTGAGGTAGGGGACAGCTCTGGAAACACCATATATTTT.